What follows are 3 T cell receptor beta chains derived from one specimen sequenced in a study of response to subunit inactivated influenza vaccine. TCRdb independently ran MiXCR on the RT-PCR reads; one entry per CDR3 protein. The table records some 850,000 distinct CDR3 sequences, around 20% of them present only once. The sequences come from PBMCs from blood, collected roughly 5 days after vaccination. The receptors derive from a man aged 45-65 years who received an inactivated influenza vaccine.

The sample holds a few counts of this clonotype. The CDR3 protein is CASSLTPRTYNEQFF. The DNA of the CDR3 is TGTGCCAGCAGTTTAACACCCCGGACCTACAATGAGCAGTTCTTC. The V gene is TRBV6-5, the J gene TRBJ2-1; D gene unclear. V was cut by 4 bases and J by 2 bases, with 12 bases left in between. CDR1 is MNHEY and CDR2 is SVGAGI in the germline V gene. This CDR3 comprises 15 residues.

The chain joins TRBV4-3 to TRBJ2-6, with D possibly being TRBD2 (5 bases). CDR1 is LGHNA and CDR2 is YSLEER in the germline V gene. Trimming removed 1 base from V and 3 bases from J, with 7 bases in between. This CDR3 has 15 residues. Here the CDR3 reads CASSQGGIGANVLTF. DNA of the CDR3: TGCGCCAGCAGCCAAGGAGGGATTGGGGCCAACGTCCTGACTTTC.

In its sample, this clonotype was seen a few times. This rearrangement joins TRBV7-9 to TRBJ2-7, with 7 bases aligning to TRBD1. This CDR3 has 16 amino acids. Germline V gene data show CDR1 as SEHNR and CDR2 as FQNEAQ (reference sequence). Unmatched junction bases numbered 12, after V lost 4 bases and J lost 3 bases. This CDR3 is CASSSNKRDRNYEQYF. DNA for the CDR3: TGTGCCAGCAGCTCAAATAAGAGGGACAGAAACTACGAGCAGTACTTC.